These 10 T cell receptor beta chains share one sample of origin, sequenced in a study of vaccination effects on CD4 cells after COVID-19. These receptors have no known antigen. With the ViraFEST assay, the study expanded antigen-specific CD4+ T cells using viral peptide pools, then sequenced them. Around day 10 of culture, CD4+ T cells were separated out. No vaccinee had earlier SARS-CoV-2 infection, and nucleocapsid antibodies were negative. Clones were read by immunoSEQ multiplex PCR, and TCRdb kept only the in-frame ones, dropping some. The data show about 28,000 clones, under 85% seen once. Sequencing was performed on CD4+ T cells from PBMCs cultured with SARS-CoV-2 spike peptides, taken before COVID-19 vaccination. These receptor sequences come from a human donor who received a COVID-19 vaccine.

The gene calls are TRBV5-1 and TRBJ2-7, with D uncertain. CDR1 is SGHRS and CDR2 is YFSETQ in the germline V gene. Trimming removed 0 bases from V and 2 bases from J, with 18 bases in between. This CDR3 has 17 amino acids. CDR3 bases: TGCGCCAGCAGCTTGGCCCTAGACACCGCCAAGCCCTACGAGCAGTACTTC. Translated: CASSLALDTAKPYEQYF.

The chain links TRBV7-6 to TRBJ2-2; D perhaps matches TRBD1 (7 bases). V lost 3 bases to trimming and J lost 0 bases, with 14 bases between them. Germline V gene data show CDR1 as SGHVS and CDR2 as FNYEAQ. The CDR3 contains 17 residues. CDR3 in DNA: TGTGCCAGCAGCTTGCGGGACAGAGTATCGAACACCGGGGAGCTGTTTTTT. This sequence encodes CASSLRDRVSNTGELFF. The variable domain in full, with the rest retrieved from reference TRBV7-6 and TRBJ2-2, is GAGVSQSPRYKVTKRGQDVALRCDPISGHVSLYWYRQALGQGPEFLTYFNYEAQQDKSGLPNDRFSAERPEGSISTLTIQRTEQRDSAMYRCASSLRDRVSNTGELFFGEGSRLTVL.

This rearrangement joins TRBV7-2 to TRBJ2-2, with 8 bases fitting TRBD1. Trimming cost V 5 bases and J 1 base; bases outside gene matches: 6. Germline V lookup: CDR1 SGHTA, CDR2 FQGNSA. This CDR3 spans 16 amino acids. CDR3 sequence reads: CASSPSGTGNTGELFF. The CDR3 nucleotides are TGTGCCAGCAGCCCCTCCGGGACAGGGAACACCGGGGAGCTGTTTTTT.

The chain uses TRBV11-1 and TRBJ2-7; D gene unclear. The germline V gene encodes CDR1 SGHAT and CDR2 FQDESV (reference sequence). Trimming removed 3 bases from V and 0 bases from J, with 3 bases in between. This CDR3 is 12 amino acids long. CDR3 sequence (DNA): TGTGCCAGCAGCTTTCACTCCTACGAGCAGTACTTC. Protein sequence: CASSFHSYEQYF. Full variable domain (remainder filled in from reference TRBV11-1 and TRBJ2-7): EAEVAQSPRYKITEKSQAVAFWCDPISGHATLYWYRQILGQGPELLVQFQDESVVDDSQLPKDRFSAERLKGVDSTLKIQPAELGDSAMYLCASSFHSYEQYFGPGTRLTVT.

This clone was counted between two and nine times. The chain recombines TRBV5-1 with TRBJ1-2; no firm D call. This CDR3 contains 13 residues. Trimming left V 1 base short and J 0 bases short, with 4 bases between. From germline, CDR1 is SGHRS and CDR2 YFSETQ. In nucleotides, the CDR3 is TGCGCCAGCAGCTTGCCCCCTAACTATGGCTACACCTTC. The encoded protein is CASSLPPNYGYTF.

The chain combines TRBV5-1 with TRBJ1-1; no reliable D call. CDR3 length: 14 residues. The germline V and J ends were trimmed by 1 base and 6 bases, with 13 bases remaining between them. In germline, CDR1 is SGHRS, CDR2 YFSETQ. CDR3 residues: CASSLIVNAPEAFF. CDR3 in DNA: TGCGCCAGCAGCTTGATTGTCAATGCTCCTGAAGCTTTCTTT. The full variable domain, with the rest looked up from reference TRBV5-1 and TRBJ1-1, is KAGVTQTPRYLIKTRGQQVTLSCSPISGHRSVSWYQQTPGQGLQFLFEYFSETQRNKGNFPGRFSGRQFSNSRSEMNVSTLELGDSALYLCASSLIVNAPEAFFGQGTRLTVV.

The chain recombines TRBV7-9 with TRBJ1-2; D gene unclear. There are 15 residues in the CDR3. V lost 1 base, J lost 3 bases, and 12 bases lay in between. In germline, CDR1 is SEHNR, CDR2 FQNEAQ (reference sequence). In DNA, the CDR3 is TGTGCCAGCAGCTTAGGACTGGGTATGGACTATGGCTACACCTTC. It specifies CASSLGLGMDYGYTF.

V usage is TRBV6-4 and J usage is TRBJ1-4; TRBD1 matches at 11 bases. Losses at the gene ends were 9 bases for V and 0 bases for J; bases not matched to a gene: 3. This CDR3 region has 15 residues. Germline V gene sequence: CDR1 MRHNA, CDR2 SNTAGT. Here the CDR3 reads CASPDRGPTNEKLFF. In nucleotides, the CDR3 is TGTGCCAGTCCGGACAGGGGGCCAACTAATGAAAAACTGTTTTTT.

The rearrangement joins TRBV6-5 to TRBJ1-1; D may be TRBD1 (5 bases). Germline lookup yields CDR1 MNHEY and CDR2 SVGAGI. V shed 5 bases and J shed 1 base, with 8 bases lying between them. The CDR3 is 13 residues long. The CDR3 nucleotides read TGTGCCAGCAGTCGGGGGGGGAACACTGAAGCTTTCTTT. Its translation is CASSRGGNTEAFF.

The rearrangement uses TRBV4-3 and TRBJ1-6; TRBD1 is a possible D gene (5 bases). V was cut by 3 bases and J by 7 bases, with 7 bases left in between. The V gene's germline CDR1 is LGHNA and CDR2 YSLEER. The CDR3 is 13 residues long. The CDR3 sequence is CASSHGGNSPLHF. CDR3 bases: TGCGCCAGCAGCCATGGGGGGAATTCACCCCTCCACTTT.